This T cell receptor beta chain was identified during a study of identical twins. TCRdb re-analysed the 5' RACE reads in MiXCR, keeping a single row per CDR3 protein. The profile shows more than 1.5 million distinct CDR3 sequences, about 30% of them singletons. Study-level results: Zero-insertion analyses were open to partial confounding by invariant MAIT and iNKT cells. Out-of-frame sharing of TCR alpha in monozygotic twins was underestimated by models.

The CDR3 consists of 14 residues. The V gene end was trimmed by 3 bases and the J gene end by 11 bases; junction bases not matched to a gene: 11. Germline CDR1 and CDR2: LNHDA and SQIVND (reference sequence). Note on this clonotype: Its antigen remains unknown.

Material: cord blood. The V gene is TRBV19, the J gene TRBJ2-5; TRBD1 aligns across 8 bases. This receptor was obtained from a newborn girl in good health. This CDR3 is CASSMGQAYNEQYF. The DNA of the CDR3 is TGTGCCAGTAGTATGGGACAGGCCTACAATGAGCAGTACTTC.